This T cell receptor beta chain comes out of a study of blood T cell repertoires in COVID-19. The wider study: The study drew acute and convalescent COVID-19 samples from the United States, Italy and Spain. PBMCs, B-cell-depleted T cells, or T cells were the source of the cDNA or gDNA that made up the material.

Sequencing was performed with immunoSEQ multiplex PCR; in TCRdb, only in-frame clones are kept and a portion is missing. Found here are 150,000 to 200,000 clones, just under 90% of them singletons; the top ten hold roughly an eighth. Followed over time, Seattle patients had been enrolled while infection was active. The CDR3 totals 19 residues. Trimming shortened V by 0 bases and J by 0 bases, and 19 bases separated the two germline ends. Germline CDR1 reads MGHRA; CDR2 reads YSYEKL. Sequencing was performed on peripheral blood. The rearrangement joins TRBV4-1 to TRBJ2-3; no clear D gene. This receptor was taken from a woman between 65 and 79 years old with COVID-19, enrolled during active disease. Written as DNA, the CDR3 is TGCGCCAGCAGCCAAGATGACGCCGTAGCCAGCACTAGCACAGATACGCAGTATTTT. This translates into CASSQDDAVASTSTDTQYF.